These 16 T cell receptor beta chains were all obtained from the same sample, sequenced in a study of shared clonotypes between healthy human individuals. Profiled with immunoSEQ multiplex PCR; TCRdb holds only in-frame clones, not every one. The sample lists 500,000 to 650,000 clones; roughly 79% were seen once. Source material: PBMCs. The receptor source for this set is a woman aged 40 to 50 in good health. Some clones in this sample may be carry-over from other donors' samples.

V is TRBV6-5 and J is TRBJ2-7; 14 bases align to TRBD2. CDR1 MNHEY and CDR2 SVGAGI come from the germline V gene. Unmatched junction bases numbered 6, after V lost 6 bases and J lost 5 bases. CDR3 length: 15 amino acids. CDR3 bases: TGTGCCAGCAGGGAGACTAGCGGGAGGGTCCACGAGCAGTACTTC. Translated, it gives CASRETSGRVHEQYF.

As regards this clone: A much bigger clone sits one base away, suggesting this may be a read error. The chain is built from TRBV28 and TRBJ1-1, with D hard to call. Per germline, CDR1 MDHEN and CDR2 SYDVKM. The CDR3 loop spans 16 amino acids. V was clipped by 4 bases and J by 7 bases, with 22 bases between them. The CDR3 loop is CASSSYSRDIIGEAFF. For the CDR3, the DNA is TGTGCCAGCAGTTCATATTCCCGAGACATTATCGGTGAAGCTTTCTTT.

The chain uses TRBV6-1 and TRBJ2-1, with TRBD1 identical over 7 bases. CDR1 is MNHNS, CDR2 SASEGT, per germline. The CDR3 covers 17 residues. The V segment lost 2 bases and the J segment 8 bases; nucleotides outside the gene matches: 15. The CDR3 region is CASSEKIRDRYGDEQFF. In nucleotides, the CDR3 is TGTGCCAGCAGTGAAAAAATTAGGGACAGATACGGCGATGAGCAGTTCTTC.

The chain links TRBV30 to TRBJ2-7; D call uncertain. V lost 5 bases, J lost 6 bases, and 8 bases lay in between. The CDR3 is 10 amino acids. Germline V gene sequence: CDR1 GTSNPN, CDR2 SVGIG (reference sequence). CDR3 nucleotide sequence: TGTGCCTGGGGACGCGGCGAGCAGTACTTC. Amino acids: CAWGRGEQYF.

The chain employs TRBV11-3 and TRBJ2-3, with unresolved D. CDR3 length: 13 amino acids. Germline V gives CDR1 SGHNT, CDR2 YENEEA. With 4 bases removed from V and 2 bases from J, the gap between germline ends came to 7 bases. CDR3 in DNA: TGTGCCAGCAGCTCTACAGTCACAGATACGCAGTATTTT. This codes for CASSSTVTDTQYF.

This clone was seen only once. A much bigger clone sits one base away, suggesting this may be a read error. The genes are TRBV30 and TRBJ1-1; D is unclear. The CDR3 sequence is 14 residues long. V was pared by 7 bases and J by 1 base, with 16 bases between. The germline CDR1 and CDR2 sequences are GTSNPN and SVGIG (reference sequence). The CDR3 nucleotides are TGTGCCTACCAAAAGGGAACCACGAACACTGAAGCTTTCTTT. It translates to CAYQKGTTNTEAFF.

The rearrangement uses TRBV9 and TRBJ2-5, with a weak D call TRBD2 (7 bases). The CDR3 spans 15 residues. Deletions cut 4 bases from V and 1 base from J, with 14 bases between. CDR1 and CDR2 (germline): SGDLS, YYNGEE. CDR3 loop: CASSQGGAAQETQYF. The CDR3 region has the DNA TGTGCCAGCAGCCAAGGGGGGGCGGCCCAAGAGACCCAGTACTTC.

This rearrangement joins TRBV25-1 to TRBJ2-5, with TRBD1 matching over 7 bases. The DNA end is a closer match to TRBJ2-7, so the J assignment may be wrong. The germline CDR1 and CDR2 sequences are MGHDK and SYGVNS. This CDR3 is 13 amino acids long. The CDR3 here is CASSVQGVDEQYF. The CDR3 DNA is TGTGCCAGCAGTGTCCAGGGGGTCGACGAGCAGTACTTC.

This clone was observed a few times. The V gene is TRBV7-3, the J gene TRBJ2-5; TRBD1 might be the D (5 bases). CDR1 and CDR2 (germline): SGHTA, FQGTGA. Trimming removed 5 bases at V and 2 bases at J, with 12 bases between. The CDR3 sequence is 14 residues long. CDR3 residues: CASSRSQEQETQYF. The CDR3 DNA is TGTGCCAGCAGCCGGTCACAGGAACAAGAGACCCAGTACTTC.

CDR3 residues: CASSEQGGDQPQHF. In nucleotides, the CDR3 is TGTGCCAGCAGTGAACAGGGGGGAGATCAGCCCCAGCATTTT. This sequence joins TRBV6-4 and TRBJ1-5; 8 bases map to TRBD1. V lost 3 bases to trimming and J lost 5 bases; unmatched junction nucleotides: 3. Germline values: CDR1 MRHNA, CDR2 SNTAGT. The CDR3 totals 14 residues.

The chain is built from TRBV19 and TRBJ1-1, with D tentatively TRBD1 (5 bases). V was shortened by 8 bases and J by 0 bases, with 19 bases between the two germline ends. The CDR3 covers 16 residues. Germline V gene lookup returns CDR1 LNHDA and CDR2 SQIVND (reference sequence). CDR3 DNA sequence: TGTGCCAGTCCCCCCAAGGGGAAAGGAATGAACACTGAAGCTTTCTTT. Its protein is CASPPKGKGMNTEAFF.

CDR3 in amino acids: CASSSRTSGSGTYNEQFF. DNA of the CDR3: TGCGCCAGCAGTTCTAGGACTAGCGGGAGCGGGACTTACAATGAGCAGTTCTTC. V is TRBV5-1 and J is TRBJ2-1; TRBD2 matches 13 bases. This CDR3 region has 18 residues. CDR1 is SGHRS, CDR2 YFSETQ, per germline. V lost 5 bases and J lost 4; bases outside the gene matches: 12.

The CDR3 here is CASSLGRPGTGFNEKLFF. CDR3 in DNA: TGCGCCAGCAGCTTGGGACGTCCCGGGACAGGTTTTAATGAAAAACTGTTTTTT. The chain couples TRBV5-1 to TRBJ1-4; 8 bases line up with TRBD1. From germline, CDR1 is SGHRS and CDR2 YFSETQ. The J segment lost 4 bases and the V segment lost 0 bases, leaving 11 bases of the junction unmatched. The CDR3 is 18 amino acids.

About this clone itself: This may arise from a read error, as a much more abundant clone is one base away. V is TRBV4-1 and J is TRBJ1-1; D gene ambiguous. CDR3 length: 18 amino acids. Germline CDR1 is MGHRA and CDR2 is YSYEKL. Trimming shortened V by 1 base and J by 1 base, and 19 bases separated the two germline ends. The CDR3 nucleotides read TGCGCCAGCAGCCAAGGGGTTGGTCCTGGGAGGACGAACACTGAAGCTTTCTTT. Translating gives CASSQGVGPGRTNTEAFF.

The rearrangement joins TRBV28 to TRBJ2-7, with 10 bases that match TRBD1. J gave up 0 bases and V 6 bases, and 17 bases lay outside the gene matches. The CDR3 runs 19 residues. In germline, CDR1 is MDHEN, CDR2 SYDVKM. The chain's CDR3 is CASSLLWDRGRITSYEQYF. DNA for the CDR3: TGTGCCAGCAGCCTATTGTGGGACAGGGGACGAATTACCTCCTACGAGCAGTACTTC.

This chain uses TRBV2 with TRBJ2-2; D possibly corresponds to TRBD1 (6 bases). V was shortened by 6 bases and J by 1 base, with 9 bases between the two germline ends. CDR1 is SNHLY and CDR2 is FYNNEI in the germline V gene. There are 14 residues in the CDR3. CDR3 in amino acids: CASRGGVNTGELFF. The CDR3 nucleotides are TGTGCCAGCAGAGGGGGAGTGAACACCGGGGAGCTGTTTTTT.